The 32 T cell receptor beta chains below all came from one sample that was sequenced in a study of blood T cells in healthy people across ages. It was with a sample-barcoded 5' primer and a J-beta primer mix that a second PCR of about 6 to 12 cycles was run. One entry per CDR3 protein, called by TCRdb with MiXCR from the 5' RACE reads. The table includes about 640,000 distinct CDR3 sequences, 58% detected once. Sequencing was carried out using blood. Receptors were obtained from a man aged 55 to 70 in good health.

This rearrangement joins TRBV7-2 to TRBJ2-1; 7 bases line up with TRBD2. The CDR3 is 14 amino acids. V was clipped by 5 bases and J by 9 bases; unmatched bases: 10. Per germline, CDR1 SGHTA and CDR2 FQGNSA. CDR3 in DNA: TGTGCCAGCAGCCCCCTAGCGGCCCTCGGTGAGCAGTTCTTC. It encodes CASSPLAALGEQFF.

Only a few counts were recorded for this clonotype. This sequence joins TRBV27 and TRBJ2-1; weak D call: TRBD1 (6 bases). The CDR3 totals 16 residues. The V gene's germline CDR1 is MNHEY and CDR2 SMNVEV (reference sequence). Trimming removed 0 bases from V and 9 bases from J, with 18 bases in between. The CDR3 nucleotides read TGTGCCAGCAGTTTATCTGGCACAGGGTGGGTGGGTGAGCAGTTCTTC. Protein: CASSLSGTGWVGEQFF.

This chain connects TRBV20-1 to TRBJ2-7, with TRBD1 as a possible D gene (5 bases). The V end was cut by 3 bases, the J end by 0 bases, with 15 bases between. The CDR3 spans 15 residues. CDR1 and CDR2 from the germline V gene are DFQATT and SNEGSKA (reference sequence). Here the CDR3 reads CSASPWGETSYEQYF. In DNA form, the CDR3 reads TGCAGTGCTAGCCCATGGGGCGAGACCTCCTACGAGCAGTACTTC.

This clonotype has only a few counts. V is TRBV20-1 and J is TRBJ2-5; D unclear. The J call may be faulty, since TRBJ2-7 better matches the DNA end. CDR1 and CDR2 from the germline V gene are DFQATT and SNEGSKA (reference sequence). The CDR3 covers 12 residues. DNA of the CDR3: TGCAGTGCTAGTTACATGTCCTACGAGCAGTACTTC. Amino acids: CSASYMSYEQYF.

V gene TRBV7-2 combines with J gene TRBJ2-7; possibly TRBD1 for D (8 bases). The V end lost 2 bases, the J end lost 7 bases, and 18 bases lay between the germline ends. The CDR3 loop spans 15 amino acids. The germline V gene has CDR1 SGHTA and CDR2 FQGNSA. As DNA, the CDR3 is TGTGCCAGCAGCTTAATGACAGGGGAGGGAAGTGAGCAGTACTTC. It translates to CASSLMTGEGSEQYF.

The sample holds a few counts of this clonotype. V is TRBV12-3 or TRBV12-4 and J is TRBJ1-1, with D perhaps TRBD1 (5 bases). V lost 6 bases to trimming and J lost 4 bases, with 12 bases between them. CDR3 size: 13 residues. The CDR3 DNA reads TGTGCCAGCAGCCCCGTACAGGTCACTGAAGCTTTCTTT. As protein: CASSPVQVTEAFF.

This chain connects TRBV12-3 or TRBV12-4 to TRBJ1-5; D perhaps matches TRBD1 (6 bases). V lost 4 bases and J lost 7, with 17 bases in between. The CDR3 totals 15 residues. CDR3 DNA: TGTGCCAGCAGTTCGGCCCCGGGACAAGGACAGCCCCAGCATTTT. Protein: CASSSAPGQGQPQHF.

The genes are TRBV9 and TRBJ2-7, with D hard to call. Germline V gives CDR1 SGDLS, CDR2 YYNGEE. This CDR3 is built from 14 residues. Trimming left V 1 base short and J 1 base short, with 9 bases between. DNA for the CDR3: TGTGCCAGCAGCGTATTAGAGCTGTCCTACGAGCAGTACTTC. Protein sequence: CASSVLELSYEQYF.

The chain employs TRBV12-3 or TRBV12-4 and TRBJ2-1; possibly TRBD1 or TRBD2 for D (5 bases each). This CDR3 contains 13 residues. V was cut by 7 bases and J by 0 bases, with 7 bases left in between. CDR3 amino acids: CASKGSSYNEQFF. In DNA form, the CDR3 reads TGTGCCAGCAAGGGGAGCTCCTACAATGAGCAGTTCTTC.

The CDR3, as DNA: TGTGCCAGCAGCCCAGGACTAGCGGGGGCGGTGGGAGAGACCCAGTACTTC. Translated: CASSPGLAGAVGETQYF. This chain links TRBV11-2 with TRBJ2-5; 13 bases match TRBD2. Germline trimming cut 5 bases from V and 4 bases from J; bases unmatched to any gene: 10. There are 17 residues in the CDR3. Germline CDR1 SGHAT, CDR2 FQNNGV.

The chain has TRBV4-2 and TRBJ2-3; tentative D call: TRBD2 (6 bases). The V end lost 0 bases, the J end lost 3 bases, and 7 bases lay between the germline ends. The germline CDR1 and CDR2 sequences are LGHNA and YNFKEQ. CDR3 length: 14 amino acids. The CDR3 DNA is TGTGCCAGCAGCCAAGATGGAGGGACAGATACGCAGTATTTT. Translation gives CASSQDGGTDTQYF.

The V gene is TRBV5-5, the J gene TRBJ1-1; D unresolved. CDR3 length equals 14 residues. CDR1 is SGHKS and CDR2 is YYEKEE in the germline V gene (reference sequence). V was pared by 2 bases and J by 1 base, with 9 bases between. The CDR3 DNA reads TGTGCCAGCAGCTTCCCCAGGCAGAACACTGAAGCTTTCTTT. Translated: CASSFPRQNTEAFF.

The rearrangement uses TRBV4-1 and TRBJ2-5; D ambiguous. Trimming removed 3 bases at V and 11 bases at J, with 16 bases between. Germline CDR1 and CDR2: MGHRA and YSYEKL. The CDR3 loop spans 13 amino acids. Here the CDR3 reads CASSQGYGDEQYF. CDR3 DNA sequence: TGCGCCAGCAGCCAGGGTTACGGCGATGAGCAGTACTTC.

This clonotype turned up a few times. DNA of the CDR3: TGCGCCAGCACCCATAGCGGGGGGGCTGAAGAGACCCAGTACTTC. It specifies CASTHSGGAEETQYF. The gene calls are TRBV5-1 and TRBJ2-5; 11 nucleotides align to TRBD2. In germline, CDR1 is SGHRS, CDR2 YFSETQ. V was pared by 6 bases and J by 3 bases, with 7 bases of the junction left unmatched. The CDR3 sequence is 15 residues long.

This chain uses TRBV7-9 with TRBJ2-1; TRBD1 aligns across 9 bases. The ends lost 1 base at V and 15 bases at J; junction bases unmatched: 7. CDR1 and CDR2 from the germline V gene are SEHNR and FQNEAQ (reference sequence). The CDR3 is made up of 13 amino acids. This CDR3 is CASSLGSDRGGFF. DNA of the CDR3: TGTGCCAGCAGCTTAGGATCGGACAGGGGAGGGTTCTTC.

A word on this clonotype: A much larger clone sits a single nucleotide away, making a read error possible. The chain combines TRBV3-1 with TRBJ1-2, with D perhaps matching TRBD1 (5 bases). Germline CDR1 is LGHDT and CDR2 is YNNKEL (reference sequence). This CDR3 region has 16 residues. Trimming removed 2 bases at V and 0 bases at J, with 13 bases between. The CDR3 region has the DNA TGTGCCAGCAGCCAAACCGGGCAGGGCGCTAACTATGGCTACACCTTC. Its protein product is CASSQTGQGANYGYTF.

In this sample, this clonotype turned up once. V is TRBV12-3 or TRBV12-4 and J is TRBJ1-1; D unclear. This CDR3 is built from 13 residues. V dropped 5 bases and J dropped 1 base, with 8 bases sitting between them. In nucleotides, the CDR3 is TGTGCCAGCAGTACCAATCGGAACACTGAAGCTTTCTTT. This sequence encodes CASSTNRNTEAFF.

The chain carries TRBV20-1 and TRBJ2-5; 10 nucleotides line up with TRBD1. The CDR3 contains 14 residues. Germline lookup yields CDR1 DFQATT and CDR2 SNEGSKA (reference sequence). V was pared by 4 bases and J by 5 bases, with 7 bases of the junction left unmatched. CDR3 sequence reads: CSATGQGGWETQYF. CDR3 bases: TGCAGTGCTACAGGACAGGGGGGGTGGGAGACCCAGTACTTC.

Of note for this clonotype: It may be a read error: a sequence one base away is much more abundant. This chain joins TRBV11-2 and TRBJ2-5; D is unclear. The germline V gene encodes CDR1 SGHAT and CDR2 FQNNGV. V lost 2 bases and J lost 11, with 21 bases in between. The CDR3 runs to 15 residues. The CDR3 protein is CASSLFSSSKNEQYF. Written as DNA, the CDR3 is TGTGCCAGCAGCTTATTCAGCTCCAGTAAGAATGAGCAGTACTTC.

The chain couples TRBV6-5 to TRBJ1-2, with 10 bases that match TRBD1. This CDR3 has 13 amino acids. Germline V gives CDR1 MNHEY, CDR2 SVGAGI. The J segment lost 3 bases and the V segment lost 10 bases, leaving 5 bases of the junction unmatched. Here the CDR3 reads CATKDRGDYGYTF. DNA of the CDR3: TGTGCCACCAAGGACAGGGGGGACTATGGCTACACCTTC.

This sequence joins TRBV3-1 and TRBJ2-7; no clear D. The V and J ends lost 0 bases and 9 bases respectively, with 12 bases between them. CDR3 length: 13 residues. CDR1 is LGHDT, CDR2 YNNKEL, per germline (reference sequence). The DNA of the CDR3 is TGTGCCAGCAGCCAAGAAGCAGGAACGGGGCAGTACTTC. It translates to CASSQEAGTGQYF.

This chain connects TRBV18 to TRBJ2-6; TRBD1 is a possible D gene (5 bases). CDR3 length equals 17 residues. Germline V gene lookup returns CDR1 KGHSH and CDR2 LQKENI. Trimming took 1 base from V and 0 from J, leaving 10 bases between them. The CDR3 sequence: CASSPQQGYSGANVLTF. CDR3 DNA sequence: TGTGCCAGCTCACCACAGCAGGGCTACTCTGGGGCCAACGTCCTGACTTTC. The complete variable domain, with remaining parts taken from reference TRBV18 and TRBJ2-6, reads NAGVMQNPRHLVRRRGQEARLRCSPMKGHSHVYWYRQLPEEGLKFMVYLQKENIIDESGMPKERFSAEFPKEGPSILRIQQVVRGDSAAYFCASSPQQGYSGANVLTFGAGSRLTVL.

The chain joins TRBV4-1 to TRBJ1-6; a weak D match, TRBD1 (5 bases). V was cut by 7 bases and J by 9 bases, with 22 bases left in between. CDR1 and CDR2 (germline): MGHRA, YSYEKL. This CDR3 region has 16 residues. CDR3 in DNA: TGCGCCAGCACCACAGGAAGTGGGCAGGGAGGTTCACCCCTCCACTTT. Translated, it gives CASTTGSGQGGSPLHF.

Only a few counts were recorded for this clonotype. The genes are TRBV27 and TRBJ1-4; D might be TRBD1 (6 bases). The CDR3 is 15 residues long. The V gene lost 8 bases and the J gene lost 0 bases, with 13 bases spanning the gap. The V gene's germline CDR1 is MNHEY and CDR2 SMNVEV (reference sequence). CDR3 DNA sequence: TGTGCCAGCTCGACAGGTTCAGCAACTAATGAAAAACTGTTTTTT. Amino acid sequence: CASSTGSATNEKLFF.

The genes are TRBV27 and TRBJ2-1; perhaps D is TRBD1 or TRBD2 (5 bases each). The V gene's germline CDR1 is MNHEY and CDR2 SMNVEV (reference sequence). The CDR3 contains 16 residues. V shed 3 bases and J shed 6 bases, with 18 bases lying between them. CDR3 coding DNA: TGTGCCAGCAGTTTCCGGGGACCACTACCAGTCAATGAGCAGTTCTTC. This translates into CASSFRGPLPVNEQFF.

V is TRBV7-2 and J is TRBJ2-1; D might be TRBD2 (5 bases). Trimming shortened V by 4 bases and J by 8 bases, and 18 bases separated the two germline ends. The CDR3 runs to 15 residues. The germline CDR1 and CDR2 sequences are SGHTA and FQGNSA. CDR3 nucleotide sequence: TGTGCCAGCAGCTCCGATGAGCGGCCCTCCGATGAGCAGTTCTTC. Its translation is CASSSDERPSDEQFF. Combining the CDR3 with reference TRBV7-2 and TRBJ2-1 gives the whole variable domain GAGVSQSPSNKVTEKGKDVELRCDPISGHTALYWYRQSLGQGLEFLIYFQGNSAPDKSGLPSDRFSAERTGGSVSTLTIQRTQQEDSAVYLCASSSDERPSDEQFFGPGTRLTVL.

This clonotype was counted a few times. One end of the junction varies from germline; a read error may be responsible. CDR3 in amino acids: CASSEEVQGTQYF. In DNA form, the CDR3 reads TGTGCCAGCAGTGAAGAGGTTCAAGGGACCCAGTACTTC. The chain employs TRBV25-1 and TRBJ2-5, with D unresolved. The germline V gene encodes CDR1 MGHDK and CDR2 SYGVNS. There are 13 residues in the CDR3.

The V call is TRBV7-9, the J call TRBJ2-1; 13 bases map to TRBD2. From germline, CDR1 is SEHNR and CDR2 FQNEAQ (reference sequence). The V segment lost 1 base and the J segment 8 bases; nucleotides outside the gene matches: 5. The CDR3 covers 16 residues. The DNA for the CDR3 is TGTGCCAGCAGCTTAGGACTAGCGGGGGGTGCGGATGAGCAGTTCTTC. Translating gives CASSLGLAGGADEQFF.

This chain uses TRBV21-1 with TRBJ1-2; the table gives TRBD1 as D, unverified against the DNA. TRBV21-1 is marked as a pseudogene. CDR3 length: 16 amino acids. Written as DNA, the CDR3 is TGTGCCAGCACCTCCCGGGGGGGGATTGCTAACTATGGCTACACCTTC. Protein product: CASTSRGGIANYGYTF.

This clonotype was picked up a small number of times. The chain joins TRBV4-1 to TRBJ2-5, with 13 bases that match TRBD2. The CDR3 loop spans 17 amino acids. Germline CDR1 and CDR2: MGHRA and YSYEKL. J lost 2 bases, V lost 3 bases, and 6 bases had no gene match. The CDR3 DNA reads as TGCGCCAGCAGCCACCGGACTAGCGGGGGACAACAAGAGACCCAGTACTTC. Translating it yields CASSHRTSGGQQETQYF.

This chain joins TRBV7-9 and TRBJ2-5; no reliable D call. V lost 1 base to trimming and J lost 4 bases, with 16 bases between them. The germline V gene has CDR1 SEHNR and CDR2 FQNEAQ (reference sequence). The CDR3 is made up of 16 amino acids. CDR3 DNA: TGTGCCAGCAGCTTAGTACGCCAAAGCCATGGAGAGACCCAGTACTTC. Its translation is CASSLVRQSHGETQYF.

The chain recombines TRBV6-5 with TRBJ2-5; 10 bases agree with TRBD1. Trimming took 2 bases from V and 4 from J; bases not matched to a gene: 4. This CDR3 has 15 amino acids. CDR1 is MNHEY and CDR2 is SVGAGI in the germline V gene. The CDR3 loop reads CASSYPGQGRETQYF. CDR3 bases: TGTGCCAGCAGTTACCCGGGACAGGGGAGAGAGACCCAGTACTTC.